The subject of this entry is one TCR beta chain. Its antigen is not known. This CDR3 has 12 residues. V lost 6 bases, J lost 5 bases, and 7 bases lay in between. The germline gives CDR1 MNHEY, CDR2 SMNVEV (reference sequence). Amplification used 60 Vbeta primers and 13 Jbeta primers. In the original processing: Per a later analysis, the number of unique TCR beta chains was some 75 million, of which 9 million to 14 million were shared. Profiling relied on immunoSEQ multiplex PCR, and the TCRdb table lists in-frame clones only, not all of them. V, J and clone size are taken as reported in that table, and D and trimming were inferred from the DNA itself. The sample lists approximately 130,000 clones; about 82% were seen once. This sample stems from a study of cytomegalovirus exposure and HLA in healthy donors. Study conclusions and caveats: The study reported that TCR beta sequences accurately predicted HLA-A and HLA-B alleles in most subjects. According to a later analysis, donors in an Asian-associated ancestry cluster reportedly had fewer N-insertions than the roughly 670-donor mean.

Sample: PBMCs. The clonotype originates from a boy between 10 and 17 years old in good health and CMV-seronegative. This chain joins TRBV27 and TRBJ2-2; D unresolved. This CDR3 is CASREWTGELFF. The CDR3 nucleotides read TGTGCCAGCAGAGAGTGGACCGGGGAGCTGTTTTTT.